These T cell receptor beta chains were read from a single sample in a study of blood T cell repertoires in COVID-19. Using immunoSEQ multiplex PCR, the repertoire was profiled, and TCRdb retains in-frame clones only, with some absent. Seen here are around 260,000 clones, around 87% observed once, and the top ten hold less than 3%. Source material: peripheral blood. Receptors originate from a woman aged 50 to 60 with acute or convalescent COVID-19. Each CDR3 is given with its conserved first and last residue. The order of the fields is D gene, clone size, J gene, V gene, CDR3 DNA, CDR3 protein. The D gene is left open where the match is weak. Clone sizes are given selectively: once, few, many, or a class where the clone is expanded.

D gene: TRBD1
clone size: .
J gene: TRBJ2-5
V gene: TRBV9
CDR3 DNA: TGTGCCAGCAGCGTAGACCCTCTACAGGGGCAGACCCAGTACTTC
CDR3 protein: CASSVDPLQGQTQYF

D gene: TRBD1
clone size: .
J gene: TRBJ1-2
V gene: TRBV7-6
CDR3 DNA: TGTGCCAGCAGCCAGGCCGGGACAGGGCATGGCTACACCTTC
CDR3 protein: CASSQAGTGHGYTF

D gene: TRBD2
clone size: .
J gene: TRBJ2-4
V gene: TRBV4-2
CDR3 DNA: TGTGCCAGCAGCCAAGAAGCGGGAGCGGGGAACATTCAGTACTTC
CDR3 protein: CASSQEAGAGNIQYF

D gene: TRBD2
clone size: once
J gene: TRBJ2-5
V gene: TRBV5-1
CDR3 DNA: TGCGCCAGCAGCTTGGGGGCTAGCGGGAAAGAGACCCAGTACTTC
CDR3 protein: CASSLGASGKETQYF

D gene: .
clone size: .
J gene: TRBJ1-4
V gene: TRBV7-9
CDR3 DNA: TGTGCCAGCACCTTTTACTTAGGTGCGGGGGGTGAACTGTTTTTT
CDR3 protein: CASTFYLGAGGELFF

D gene: .
clone size: .
J gene: TRBJ1-1
V gene: TRBV6-2/TRBV6-3
CDR3 DNA: TGTGCCAGCAGTTACATTTCGGGAGCTGAAGCTTTCTTT
CDR3 protein: CASSYISGAEAFF

D gene: .
clone size: once
J gene: TRBJ1-1
V gene: TRBV7-2
CDR3 DNA: TGTGCCAGCAGCTTAGGCGGGGGGATCACTGAAGCTTTCTTT
CDR3 protein: CASSLGGGITEAFF

D gene: TRBD2
clone size: .
J gene: TRBJ2-3
V gene: TRBV18
CDR3 DNA: TGTGCCAGCTCACCTGTCCCGGGACTAGCGGGAGTAGGAGATACGCAGTATTTT
CDR3 protein: CASSPVPGLAGVGDTQYF

D gene: .
clone size: few
J gene: TRBJ1-1
V gene: TRBV5-1
CDR3 DNA: TGCGCCAGCAGCTATCAGGGCCAGAACACTGAAGCTTTCTTT
CDR3 protein: CASSYQGQNTEAFF

D gene: TRBD1
clone size: .
J gene: TRBJ2-1
V gene: TRBV27
CDR3 DNA: TGTGCCAGCAGTCTACGGACAGGGACAACCTACAATGAGCAGTTCTTC
CDR3 protein: CASSLRTGTTYNEQFF

D gene: .
clone size: .
J gene: TRBJ1-2
V gene: TRBV7-2
CDR3 DNA: TGTGCCAGCAGCTCGCAATTGGGGAGGGGTGGCTACACCTTC
CDR3 protein: CASSSQLGRGGYTF

D gene: .
clone size: .
J gene: TRBJ2-1
V gene: TRBV2
CDR3 DNA: TGTGCCAGCAGAACTAGAGGGTACAATGAGCAGTTCTTC
CDR3 protein: CASRTRGYNEQFF

D gene: TRBD2
clone size: .
J gene: TRBJ2-3
V gene: TRBV6-6
CDR3 DNA: TGTGCCAGCAAGGCGACTAGCGGGAGTCGAACGCAGTATTTT
CDR3 protein: CASKATSGSRTQYF

D gene: .
clone size: .
J gene: TRBJ2-7
V gene: TRBV2
CDR3 DNA: TGTGCCAGCAAATCCCAGCCTTACAGCTACGAGCAGTACTTC
CDR3 protein: CASKSQPYSYEQYF

D gene: TRBD2
clone size: .
J gene: TRBJ2-3
V gene: TRBV7-8
CDR3 DNA: TGTGCCAGCAGCTCCCATCCAAGGGTAGCGGGAACAGATACGCAGTATTTT
CDR3 protein: CASSSHPRVAGTDTQYF

D gene: TRBD1
clone size: .
J gene: TRBJ1-3
V gene: TRBV18
CDR3 DNA: TGTGCCAGCTCACTTGACAGGGGGCTTACTGGAAACACCATATATTTT
CDR3 protein: CASSLDRGLTGNTIYF

D gene: TRBD1
clone size: .
J gene: TRBJ2-4
V gene: TRBV28
CDR3 DNA: TGTGCCAGCAGTTTCATCTTGGGACAGAAAAACATTCAGTACTTC
CDR3 protein: CASSFILGQKNIQYF

D gene: TRBD1
clone size: once
J gene: TRBJ1-2
V gene: TRBV5-4
CDR3 DNA: TGTGCCAGCAGCTTGGACAGGGGGCTGGGGGCTTATGGCTACACCTTC
CDR3 protein: CASSLDRGLGAYGYTF

D gene: TRBD2
clone size: .
J gene: TRBJ2-5
V gene: TRBV30
CDR3 DNA: TGTGCCTGGTGCCCCGGGCGGACTAGCGGGAGTAGTAAACAAGAGACCCAGTACTTC
CDR3 protein: CAWCPGRTSGSSKQETQYF

D gene: .
clone size: .
J gene: TRBJ1-5
V gene: TRBV7-2
CDR3 DNA: TGTGCCAGCAGCTTGGTTCAGGGTTGGGGCAATCAGCCCCAGCATTTT
CDR3 protein: CASSLVQGWGNQPQHF

D gene: .
clone size: .
J gene: TRBJ1-1
V gene: TRBV2
CDR3 DNA: TGTGCCAGCAGGGAGGGCACTGAAGCTTTCTTT
CDR3 protein: CASREGTEAFF

D gene: TRBD2
clone size: .
J gene: TRBJ2-1
V gene: TRBV4-3
CDR3 DNA: TGCGCCAGCAGCCAGGTGGGTAGCGGGAGACTTCGCAATGAGCAGTTCTTC
CDR3 protein: CASSQVGSGRLRNEQFF

D gene: .
clone size: .
J gene: TRBJ2-3
V gene: TRBV28
CDR3 DNA: TGTGCCAGCAGTCTCCTCCGGTCAGATACGCAGTATTTT
CDR3 protein: CASSLLRSDTQYF

D gene: .
clone size: .
J gene: TRBJ2-2
V gene: TRBV15
CDR3 DNA: TGTGCCACCAGCAGACCTTTCGACTTATCCGGGGAGCTGTTTTTT
CDR3 protein: CATSRPFDLSGELFF

D gene: TRBD2
clone size: .
J gene: TRBJ2-7
V gene: TRBV5-6
CDR3 DNA: TGTGCCAGCAGCTTGTTGGCTAGCGGGAGTGGAGCCTACGAGCAGTACTTC
CDR3 protein: CASSLLASGSGAYEQYF

D gene: TRBD2
clone size: .
J gene: TRBJ2-5
V gene: TRBV5-1
CDR3 DNA: TGCGCCAGCAGCTTGGGCGGGAGGGGTGAGACCCAGTACTTC
CDR3 protein: CASSLGGRGETQYF

D gene: .
clone size: once
J gene: TRBJ2-7
V gene: TRBV11-2
CDR3 DNA: TGTGTCAGCAGCTTAAACGGGGGACAGATCTCCTACGAGCAGTACTTC
CDR3 protein: CVSSLNGGQISYEQYF

D gene: .
clone size: .
J gene: TRBJ1-2
V gene: TRBV18
CDR3 DNA: TGTGCCAGCTCACCCCAGCAGGGCCGCTATGGCTACACCTTC
CDR3 protein: CASSPQQGRYGYTF

D gene: .
clone size: .
J gene: TRBJ1-4
V gene: TRBV6-2/TRBV6-3
CDR3 DNA: TGTGCCAGCAGTTACGGTTTTATGAGTCTATCCTTCAATGAAAAACTGTTTTTT
CDR3 protein: CASSYGFMSLSFNEKLFF

D gene: .
clone size: .
J gene: TRBJ1-2
V gene: TRBV6-5
CDR3 DNA: TGTGCCAGCACTCCATCAGGGAACTATGGCTACACCTTC
CDR3 protein: CASTPSGNYGYTF

D gene: TRBD2
clone size: .
J gene: TRBJ2-3
V gene: TRBV14
CDR3 DNA: TGTGCCAGCAGCGGACTAGCGGGATTTACAGATACGCAGTATTTT
CDR3 protein: CASSGLAGFTDTQYF

D gene: TRBD2
clone size: .
J gene: TRBJ2-1
V gene: TRBV2
CDR3 DNA: TGTGCCAGCAATAGACTGGGGGGGGATGAGCAGTTCTTC
CDR3 protein: CASNRLGGDEQFF

D gene: .
clone size: .
J gene: TRBJ1-4
V gene: TRBV6-5
CDR3 DNA: TGTGCCAGCAGGACAGGCTCTAATGAAAAACTGTTTTTT
CDR3 protein: CASRTGSNEKLFF

D gene: TRBD1
clone size: few
J gene: TRBJ2-1
V gene: TRBV5-1
CDR3 DNA: TGCGCCAGCAGCTTTACCTCTCAGTCCACGACAGGGCGGTACAATGAGCAGTTCTTC
CDR3 protein: CASSFTSQSTTGRYNEQFF

D gene: TRBD2
clone size: .
J gene: TRBJ2-3
V gene: TRBV7-9
CDR3 DNA: TGTGCCAGCAGCGTCGGGCTAGCGGGAGGGCAGGATACGCAGTATTTT
CDR3 protein: CASSVGLAGGQDTQYF

D gene: TRBD1
clone size: .
J gene: TRBJ1-1
V gene: TRBV10-3
CDR3 DNA: TGTGCCATCACCTCAGGGGGCGCGCGCACTGAAGCTTTCTTT
CDR3 protein: CAITSGGARTEAFF

D gene: .
clone size: .
J gene: TRBJ2-3
V gene: TRBV30
CDR3 DNA: TGTGCCTGGAGCGCACGTTCCGGGACTTTCGAAGATACGCAGTATTTT
CDR3 protein: CAWSARSGTFEDTQYF

D gene: TRBD1
clone size: .
J gene: TRBJ2-3
V gene: TRBV5-1
CDR3 DNA: TGCGCCAGCAGCTTCCCGGGACAGGGCGTTCATACGCAGTATTTT
CDR3 protein: CASSFPGQGVHTQYF

D gene: TRBD1
clone size: .
J gene: TRBJ1-3
V gene: TRBV5-1
CDR3 DNA: TGCGCCAGCAGCTTACAGGGGGCTACCTCTGGAAACACCATATATTTT
CDR3 protein: CASSLQGATSGNTIYF

D gene: .
clone size: .
J gene: TRBJ2-7
V gene: TRBV11-3
CDR3 DNA: TGTGCCAGCAGCTTTGGCGGGAAACACTACGAGCAGTACTTC
CDR3 protein: CASSFGGKHYEQYF

D gene: .
clone size: .
J gene: TRBJ2-6
V gene: TRBV7-2
CDR3 DNA: TGTGCCAGCAGCATCAGGGTTGCTGGGGCCAACGTCCTGACTTTC
CDR3 protein: CASSIRVAGANVLTF

D gene: TRBD2
clone size: .
J gene: TRBJ2-5
V gene: TRBV7-2
CDR3 DNA: TGTGCCAGCCGTAGCGGGGAAAAACAAGAGACCCAGTACTTC
CDR3 protein: CASRSGEKQETQYF

D gene: TRBD1
clone size: .
J gene: TRBJ1-2
V gene: TRBV11-2
CDR3 DNA: TGTGCCAGCAGCTTAGTGACAGGGATGGATGGCTACACCTTC
CDR3 protein: CASSLVTGMDGYTF

D gene: TRBD2
clone size: once
J gene: TRBJ2-1
V gene: TRBV27
CDR3 DNA: TGTGCCAGCAGTCATGGGACTAGCGGGAGAGTATACAATGAGCAGTTCTTC
CDR3 protein: CASSHGTSGRVYNEQFF

D gene: TRBD1
clone size: .
J gene: TRBJ1-1
V gene: TRBV7-8
CDR3 DNA: TGTGCCAGCAGCTCACCGGGACAGATAAGGGACACTGAAGCTTTCTTT
CDR3 protein: CASSSPGQIRDTEAFF

D gene: .
clone size: .
J gene: TRBJ2-3
V gene: TRBV28
CDR3 DNA: TGTGCCAGCAGGGCTCCCCCAGGATCGCCGAACAGCACAGATACGCAGTATTTT
CDR3 protein: CASRAPPGSPNSTDTQYF

D gene: .
clone size: .
J gene: TRBJ2-3
V gene: TRBV5-4
CDR3 DNA: TGTGCCAGCAGCTTGGGCGAGCGTAGAGATACGCAGTATTTT
CDR3 protein: CASSLGERRDTQYF

D gene: .
clone size: .
J gene: TRBJ1-4
V gene: TRBV4-2
CDR3 DNA: TGTGCCAGCAGCCAAGAACTACCTCAGGGGGAAAAACTGTTTTTT
CDR3 protein: CASSQELPQGEKLFF

D gene: .
clone size: .
J gene: TRBJ1-2
V gene: TRBV28
CDR3 DNA: TGTGCCAGCAGTTTCGGAGACCACCGTGGCTACACCTTC
CDR3 protein: CASSFGDHRGYTF

D gene: .
clone size: .
J gene: TRBJ2-7
V gene: TRBV27
CDR3 DNA: TGTGCCAGCAGATTACTCCTAGCTAGCCAAGGGGAGCAGTACTTC
CDR3 protein: CASRLLLASQGEQYF

D gene: TRBD1
clone size: .
J gene: TRBJ1-6
V gene: TRBV27
CDR3 DNA: TGTGCCAGCAGTTACAGGGGGCTGATCAGCTATAATTCACCCCTCCACTTT
CDR3 protein: CASSYRGLISYNSPLHF

D gene: TRBD1
clone size: few
J gene: TRBJ2-1
V gene: TRBV5-1
CDR3 DNA: TGCGCCAGCACCTTGTCCGGGACAGCATACAATGAGCAGTTCTTC
CDR3 protein: CASTLSGTAYNEQFF

D gene: .
clone size: .
J gene: TRBJ1-1
V gene: TRBV5-1
CDR3 DNA: TGCGCCAGCAATCGAGGAGGGGAGAACACTGAAGCTTTCTTT
CDR3 protein: CASNRGGENTEAFF

D gene: .
clone size: .
J gene: TRBJ1-3
V gene: TRBV7-2
CDR3 DNA: TGTGCCAGCAGCTTGGACAGAGGAAACACCATATATTTT
CDR3 protein: CASSLDRGNTIYF

D gene: .
clone size: .
J gene: TRBJ1-5
V gene: TRBV28
CDR3 DNA: TGTGCCAGCAGTTCGGGACACATACTTAGCAATCAGCCCCAGCATTTT
CDR3 protein: CASSSGHILSNQPQHF